This T cell receptor (beta chain) derives from a study of control samples from healthy donors and cancer patients. The CDR3 loop spans 17 amino acids. V gave up 2 bases and J gave up 3 bases; unmatched junction bases: 11. Germline lookup yields CDR1 WNHNN and CDR2 SYGVQD (reference sequence). In this sample, this clone turned up once. The method was immunoSEQ multiplex PCR; TCRdb's version includes in-frame clones alone and lacks a portion of them. The table records about 120,000 clones, approximately 92% of them present only once. J is TRBJ2-3 and V is TRBV10-1; TRBD2 aligns across 7 bases. The receptor was isolated from an elderly man with head and neck cancer. The sample was PBMCs. The CDR3 sequence is CASSEPTGTGGTDTQYF. The CDR3 nucleotides are TGCGCCAGCAGTGAGCCTACCGGGACCGGGGGGACAGATACGCAGTATTTT.